This T cell receptor (beta chain) derives from a study of blood T cells in healthy people across ages. On the study more broadly: T cells yielded about one barcoded beta molecule per two cells through template switching. Study-level points and caveats: Without sorted subsets, naive and antigen-experienced compartments could not be conclusively compared.

The donors, healthy Caucasians from Russia, were aged roughly 6 to 95. A J-beta primer mix and a sample-barcoded 5' primer were used in a second PCR of about 7 to 12 cycles. Researchers report that a template-switch adaptor with 12 random nucleotides tagged each cDNA molecule. Via MiXCR, TCRdb re-called the 5' RACE reads, giving one row per CDR3 protein. Among fewer than 1.5 million distinct CDR3 sequences listed, approximately 42% were seen once. Worth noting for this clonotype: The target antigen is unknown.

This sequence originates from a woman younger than 35 in good health. The specimen sequenced was blood.

DNA for the CDR3: TGTGCCAGCAGTGATAAGACGGGGACTGAAGCTTTCTTT. Protein sequence: CASSDKTGTEAFF. The gene calls are TRBV6-1 and TRBJ1-1, with unresolved D. Germline CDR1 and CDR2: MNHNS and SASEGT. The CDR3 is 13 residues long. V shed 3 bases and J shed 5 bases, with 10 bases lying between them.